Below, one T cell receptor (beta chain) is given with its context. As yet, its antigen is unknown. These data are taken from a study of cytomegalovirus exposure and HLA in healthy donors. PCR involved 60 Vbeta and 13 Jbeta primers. Profiling relied on immunoSEQ multiplex PCR, and the TCRdb table lists in-frame clones only, not all of them. The sample has some 150,000 clones, approximately 79% seen once. The CDR3 length is 17 residues. CDR1 and CDR2 (germline): SSHAT, FNYEAQ (reference sequence). J gave up 2 bases and V 5 bases, and 11 bases lay outside the gene matches. The study, taken as a whole, reports: CMV serostatus was the only immune exposure information that was available. As a later analysis revealed, the rate of TCR association differed by HLA locus, with DRB1 most and HLA-C fewest.

Material: PBMCs. The V and J genes are TRBV7-7 and TRBJ2-2; TRBD1 aligns across 7 bases. The sequence was collected from a man in his fifties or sixties in good health and CMV-seronegative. CDR3 amino acids: CASSPTATGINTGELFF. The CDR3 bases are TGTGCCAGCAGCCCTACAGCGACAGGGATTAACACCGGGGAGCTGTTTTTT. Complete variable domain (other parts from reference TRBV7-7 and TRBJ2-2): GAGVSQSPRYKVTKRGQDVTLRCDPISSHATLYWYQQALGQGPEFLTYFNYEAQPDKSGLPSDRFSAERPEGSISTLTIQRTEQRDSAMYRCASSPTATGINTGELFFGEGSRLTVL.